This T cell receptor (beta chain) was obtained from a study of blood T cell repertoires in COVID-19. Study-wide background: Specimens from acute and convalescent COVID-19 originated in the United States, Italy and Spain. T cells, B-cell-depleted T cells, or PBMCs supplied cDNA or gDNA.

As originally analysed: Nucleated cell number was recorded as an estimate derived from reference gene primer amplification. Assay: immunoSEQ multiplex PCR; the TCRdb copy retains only in-frame clones and omits some. Clone size and V and J calls were adopted from that table, with D and trimming inferred from the DNA. The table lists over 250,000 clones, approximately 85% of them singletons. The germline gives CDR1 LNHDA, CDR2 SQIVND (reference sequence). The CDR3 is 18 residues long. After removal of 3 bases from V and 4 bases from J, the junction contained 14 bases not matched to a gene. This sequence joins TRBV19 and TRBJ2-2, with TRBD1 matching over 7 bases. The sample consisted of peripheral blood. This clonotype was obtained from a woman in her 70s with acute or convalescent COVID-19. This CDR3 reads CASSIKAPMTGFTGELFF. CDR3 DNA: TGTGCCAGTAGTATTAAGGCCCCTATGACAGGGTTCACCGGGGAGCTGTTTTTT.